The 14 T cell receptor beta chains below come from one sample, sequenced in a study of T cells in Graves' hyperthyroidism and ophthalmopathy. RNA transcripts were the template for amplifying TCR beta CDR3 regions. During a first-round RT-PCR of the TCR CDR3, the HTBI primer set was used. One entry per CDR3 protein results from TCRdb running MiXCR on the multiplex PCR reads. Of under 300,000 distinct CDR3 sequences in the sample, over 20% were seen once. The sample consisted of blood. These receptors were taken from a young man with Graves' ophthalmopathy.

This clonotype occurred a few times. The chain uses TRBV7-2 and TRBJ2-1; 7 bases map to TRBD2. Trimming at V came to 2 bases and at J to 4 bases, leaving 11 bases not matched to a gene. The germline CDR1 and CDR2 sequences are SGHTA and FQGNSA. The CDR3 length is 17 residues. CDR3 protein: CASSLTLSGLIYNEQFF. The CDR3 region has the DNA TGTGCCAGCAGCTTAACGCTCTCGGGACTAATTTACAATGAGCAGTTCTTC.

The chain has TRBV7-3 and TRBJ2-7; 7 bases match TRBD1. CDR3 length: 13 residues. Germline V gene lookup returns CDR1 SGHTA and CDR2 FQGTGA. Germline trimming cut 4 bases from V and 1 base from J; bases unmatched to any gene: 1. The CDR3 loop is CASSSGQSYEQYF. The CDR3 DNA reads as TGTGCCAGCAGCTCGGGACAGTCCTACGAGCAGTACTTC.

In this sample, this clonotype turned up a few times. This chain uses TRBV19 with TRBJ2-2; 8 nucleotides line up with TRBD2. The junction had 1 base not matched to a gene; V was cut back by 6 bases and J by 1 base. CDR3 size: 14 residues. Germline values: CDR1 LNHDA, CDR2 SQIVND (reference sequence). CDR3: CASSAGGNTGELFF. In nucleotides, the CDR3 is TGTGCCAGTAGCGCGGGAGGGAACACCGGGGAGCTGTTTTTT.

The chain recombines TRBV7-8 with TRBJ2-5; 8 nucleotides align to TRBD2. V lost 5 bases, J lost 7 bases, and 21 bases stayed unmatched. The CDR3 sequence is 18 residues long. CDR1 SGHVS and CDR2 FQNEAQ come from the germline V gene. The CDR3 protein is CASSHRVLYSGEGGTQYF. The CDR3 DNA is TGTGCCAGCAGCCATCGGGTACTTTATAGCGGGGAAGGAGGGACCCAGTACTTC.

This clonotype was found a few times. CDR3 nucleotide sequence: TGTGCCAGTAACCCGGGACTAAGATACAATGAGCAGTTCTTC. Residues: CASNPGLRYNEQFF. The chain uses TRBV27 and TRBJ2-1; 7 nucleotides match TRBD2. The CDR3 runs 14 residues. CDR1 and CDR2 (germline): MNHEY, SMNVEV (reference sequence). The ends lost 9 bases at V and 4 bases at J; junction bases unmatched: 9.

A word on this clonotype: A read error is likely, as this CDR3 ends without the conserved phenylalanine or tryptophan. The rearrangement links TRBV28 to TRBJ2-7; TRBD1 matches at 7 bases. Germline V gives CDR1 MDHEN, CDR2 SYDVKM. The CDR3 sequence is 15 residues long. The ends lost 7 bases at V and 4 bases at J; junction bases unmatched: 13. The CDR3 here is CASKPFDRDEYEQYL. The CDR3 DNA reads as TGTGCCAGCAAACCATTTGACAGGGATGAGTACGAGCAGTACCTC.

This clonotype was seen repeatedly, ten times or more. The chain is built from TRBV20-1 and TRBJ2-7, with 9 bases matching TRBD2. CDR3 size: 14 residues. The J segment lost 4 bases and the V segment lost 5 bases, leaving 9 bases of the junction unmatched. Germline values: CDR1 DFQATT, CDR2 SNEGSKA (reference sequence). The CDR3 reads CSALSTSGWYEQYF. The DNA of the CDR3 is TGCAGTGCTCTATCCACTAGCGGGTGGTACGAGCAGTACTTC.

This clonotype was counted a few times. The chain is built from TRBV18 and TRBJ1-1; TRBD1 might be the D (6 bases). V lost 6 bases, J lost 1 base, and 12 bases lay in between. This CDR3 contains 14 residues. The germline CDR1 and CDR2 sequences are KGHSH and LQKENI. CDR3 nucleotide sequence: TGTGCCAGCTCTTACCTCAGGGGGAACACTGAAGCTTTCTTT. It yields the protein CASSYLRGNTEAFF. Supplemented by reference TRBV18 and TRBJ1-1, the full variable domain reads NAGVMQNPRHLVRRRGQEARLRCSPMKGHSHVYWYRQLPEEGLKFMVYLQKENIIDESGMPKERFSAEFPKEGPSILRIQQVVRGDSAAYFCASSYLRGNTEAFFGQGTRLTVV.

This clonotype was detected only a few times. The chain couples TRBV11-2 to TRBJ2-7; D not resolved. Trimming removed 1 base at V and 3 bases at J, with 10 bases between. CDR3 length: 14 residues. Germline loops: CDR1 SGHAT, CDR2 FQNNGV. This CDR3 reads CASSLVAGNYEQYF. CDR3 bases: TGTGCCAGCAGCTTAGTTGCCGGAAACTACGAGCAGTACTTC.

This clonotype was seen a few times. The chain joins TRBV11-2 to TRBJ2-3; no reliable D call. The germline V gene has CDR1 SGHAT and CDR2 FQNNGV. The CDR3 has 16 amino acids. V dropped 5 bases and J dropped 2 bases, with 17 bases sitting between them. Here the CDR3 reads CASSPGVTMNTDTQYF. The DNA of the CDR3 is TGTGCCAGCAGCCCAGGCGTGACAATGAACACAGATACGCAGTATTTT.

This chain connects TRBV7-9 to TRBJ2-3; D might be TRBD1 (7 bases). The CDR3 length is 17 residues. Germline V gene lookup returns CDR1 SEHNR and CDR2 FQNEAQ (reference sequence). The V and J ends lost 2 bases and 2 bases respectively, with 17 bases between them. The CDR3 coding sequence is TGTGCCAGCAGCTTATATAATCCCAGGGGGGACACAGATACGCAGTATTTT. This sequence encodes CASSLYNPRGDTDTQYF.

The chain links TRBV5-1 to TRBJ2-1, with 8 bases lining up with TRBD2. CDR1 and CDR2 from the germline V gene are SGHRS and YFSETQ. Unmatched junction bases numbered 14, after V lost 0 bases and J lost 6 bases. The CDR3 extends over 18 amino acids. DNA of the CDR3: TGCGCCAGCAGCTTGGGTTTTTCGGCGGGAGGCGTCCCCAATGAGCAGTTCTTC. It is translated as CASSLGFSAGGVPNEQFF.

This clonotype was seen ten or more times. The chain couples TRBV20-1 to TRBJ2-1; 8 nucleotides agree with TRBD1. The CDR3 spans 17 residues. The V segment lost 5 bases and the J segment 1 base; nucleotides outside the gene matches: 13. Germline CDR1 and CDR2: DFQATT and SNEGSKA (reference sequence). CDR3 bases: TGCAGTGCTCGGGATCCCCTCACAGGGGGGTCCTACAATGAGCAGTTCTTC. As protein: CSARDPLTGGSYNEQFF.

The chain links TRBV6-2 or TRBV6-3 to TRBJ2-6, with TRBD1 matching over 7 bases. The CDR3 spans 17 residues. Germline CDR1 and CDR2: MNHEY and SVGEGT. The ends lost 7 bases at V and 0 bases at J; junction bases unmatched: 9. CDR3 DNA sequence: TGTGCCAGCATTCGGACAGGCTCCCTCTCTGGGGCCAACGTCCTGACTTTC. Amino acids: CASIRTGSLSGANVLTF.